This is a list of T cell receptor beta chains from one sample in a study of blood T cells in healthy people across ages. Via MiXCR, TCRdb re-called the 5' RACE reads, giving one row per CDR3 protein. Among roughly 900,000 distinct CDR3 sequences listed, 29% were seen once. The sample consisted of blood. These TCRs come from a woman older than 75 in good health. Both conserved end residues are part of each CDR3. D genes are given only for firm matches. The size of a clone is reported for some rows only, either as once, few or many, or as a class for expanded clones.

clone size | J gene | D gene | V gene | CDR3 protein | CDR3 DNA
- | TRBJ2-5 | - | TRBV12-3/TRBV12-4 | CASSVVGLDDLNGETQYF | TGTGCCAGCAGCGTAGTGGGGTTGGATGACCTTAACGGGGAGACCCAGTACTTC
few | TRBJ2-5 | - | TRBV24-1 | CATSGTGGRDEQYF | TGTGCCACCAGTGGGACGGGGGGCCGAGATGAGCAGTACTTC
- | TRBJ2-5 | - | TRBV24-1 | CATSDGAGAFQETQYF | TGTGCCACCAGTGATGGGGCAGGGGCTTTCCAAGAGACCCAGTACTTC
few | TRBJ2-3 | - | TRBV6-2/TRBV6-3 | CASSKTSATDTQYF | TGTGCCAGCAGTAAGACTAGTGCGACAGATACGCAGTATTTT
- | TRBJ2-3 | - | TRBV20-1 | CGASPGTDTQYF | TGCGGTGCCTCGCCGGGCACAGATACGCAGTATTTT
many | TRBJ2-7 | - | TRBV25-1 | CASSASGTPSYEQYF | TGTGCCAGCAGTGCCTCCGGGACACCCTCCTACGAGCAGTACTTC
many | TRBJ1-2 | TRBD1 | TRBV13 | CASSTRQGRNGYTF | TGTGCCAGCAGCACCCGACAGGGGAGGAATGGCTACACCTTC
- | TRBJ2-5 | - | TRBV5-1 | CASEGGEETQYF | TGCGCCAGCGAGGGAGGTGAAGAGACCCAGTACTTC
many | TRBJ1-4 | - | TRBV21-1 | CASSPGPNEKLFF | TGTGCCAGCAGCCCGGGCCCTAATGAAAAACTGTTTTTT
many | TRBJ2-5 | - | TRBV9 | CASSVGGEKETQYF | TGTGCCAGCAGCGTAGGAGGAGAAAAAGAGACCCAGTACTTC
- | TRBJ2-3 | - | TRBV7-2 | CASSLGVEILGADTQYF | TGTGCCAGCAGCTTAGGAGTGGAGATCCTGGGGGCAGATACGCAGTATTTT
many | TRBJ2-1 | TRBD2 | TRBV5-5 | CASQSREGAYNEQFF | TGTGCCAGCCAATCCCGGGAGGGCGCCTACAATGAGCAGTTCTTC